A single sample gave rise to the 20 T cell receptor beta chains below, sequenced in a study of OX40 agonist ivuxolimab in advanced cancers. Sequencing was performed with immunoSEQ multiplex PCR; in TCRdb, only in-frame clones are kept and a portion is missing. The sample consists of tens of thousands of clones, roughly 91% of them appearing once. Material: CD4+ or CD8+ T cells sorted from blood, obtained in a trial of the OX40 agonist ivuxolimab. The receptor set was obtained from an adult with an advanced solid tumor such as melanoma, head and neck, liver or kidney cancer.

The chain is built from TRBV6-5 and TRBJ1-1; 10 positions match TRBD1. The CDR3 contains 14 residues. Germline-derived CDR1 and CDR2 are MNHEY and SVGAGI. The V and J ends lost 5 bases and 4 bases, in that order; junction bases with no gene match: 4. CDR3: CASSGTGVITEAFF. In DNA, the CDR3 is TGTGCCAGCAGTGGGACAGGGGTAATCACTGAAGCTTTCTTT.

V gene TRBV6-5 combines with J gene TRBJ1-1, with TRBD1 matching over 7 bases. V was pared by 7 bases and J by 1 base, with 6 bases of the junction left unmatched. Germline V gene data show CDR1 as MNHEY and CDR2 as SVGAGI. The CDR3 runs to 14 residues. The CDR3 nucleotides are TGTGCCAGCACACTGGACAGGTCGAACACTGAAGCTTTCTTT. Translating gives CASTLDRSNTEAFF.

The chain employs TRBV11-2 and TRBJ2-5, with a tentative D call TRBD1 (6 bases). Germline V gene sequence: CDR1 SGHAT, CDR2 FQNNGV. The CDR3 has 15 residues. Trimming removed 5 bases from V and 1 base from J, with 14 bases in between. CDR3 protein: CASSQKGELQETQYF. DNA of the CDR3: TGTGCCAGCAGCCAGAAGGGGGAGCTCCAAGAGACCCAGTACTTC.

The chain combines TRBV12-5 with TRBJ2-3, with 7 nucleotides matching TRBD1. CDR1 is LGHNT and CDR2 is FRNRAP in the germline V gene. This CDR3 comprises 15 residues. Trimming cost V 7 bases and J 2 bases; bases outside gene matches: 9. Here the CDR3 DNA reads TGTGCTAGTGCCTTATTTGGGACAGTCACAGATACGCAGTATTTT. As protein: CASALFGTVTDTQYF. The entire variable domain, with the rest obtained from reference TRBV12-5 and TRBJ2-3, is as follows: DARVTQTPRHKVTEMGQEVTMRCQPILGHNTVFWYRQTMMQGLELLAYFRNRAPLDDSGMPKDRFSAEMPDATLATLKIQPSEPRDSAVYFCASALFGTVTDTQYFGPGTRLTVL.

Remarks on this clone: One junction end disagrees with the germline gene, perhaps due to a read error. As DNA, the CDR3 is TGTGCCAGCAGTTTTAGAAGGAACTCCGGGGAGCTGTTTTTT. Amino acid sequence: CASSFRRNSGELFF. The rearrangement uses TRBV27 and TRBJ2-2; D is unclear. The CDR3 spans 14 residues. CDR1 and CDR2 from the germline V gene are MNHEY and SMNVEV (reference sequence).

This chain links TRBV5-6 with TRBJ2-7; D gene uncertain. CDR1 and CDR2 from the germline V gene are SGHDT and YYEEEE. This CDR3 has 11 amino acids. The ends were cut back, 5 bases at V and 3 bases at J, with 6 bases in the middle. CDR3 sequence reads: CASSYRYEQYF. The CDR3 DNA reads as TGTGCCAGCAGTTACCGCTACGAGCAGTACTTC.

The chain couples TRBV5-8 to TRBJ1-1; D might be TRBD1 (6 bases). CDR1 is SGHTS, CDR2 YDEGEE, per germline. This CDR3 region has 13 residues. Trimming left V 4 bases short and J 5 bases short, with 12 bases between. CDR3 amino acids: CASSTQGWTEAFF. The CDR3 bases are TGTGCCAGCAGCACCCAGGGGTGGACTGAAGCTTTCTTT.

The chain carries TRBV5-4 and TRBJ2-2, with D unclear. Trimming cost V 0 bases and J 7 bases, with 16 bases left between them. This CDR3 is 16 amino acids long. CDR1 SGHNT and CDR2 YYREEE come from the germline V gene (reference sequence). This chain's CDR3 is CASSLDSDPSVGELFF. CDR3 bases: TGTGCCAGCAGCTTGGATTCAGACCCTTCGGTCGGGGAGCTGTTTTTT.

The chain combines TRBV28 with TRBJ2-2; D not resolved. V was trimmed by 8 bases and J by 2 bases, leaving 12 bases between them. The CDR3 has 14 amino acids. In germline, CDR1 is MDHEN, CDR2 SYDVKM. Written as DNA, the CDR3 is TGTGCCAGCGGCAGAGGCAGCAACACCGGGGAGCTGTTTTTT. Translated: CASGRGSNTGELFF. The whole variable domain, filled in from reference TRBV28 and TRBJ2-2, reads DVKVTQSSRYLVKRTGEKVFLECVQDMDHENMFWYRQDPGLGLRLIYFSYDVKMKEKGDIPEGYSVSREKKERFSLILESASTNQTSMYLCASGRGSNTGELFFGEGSRLTVL.

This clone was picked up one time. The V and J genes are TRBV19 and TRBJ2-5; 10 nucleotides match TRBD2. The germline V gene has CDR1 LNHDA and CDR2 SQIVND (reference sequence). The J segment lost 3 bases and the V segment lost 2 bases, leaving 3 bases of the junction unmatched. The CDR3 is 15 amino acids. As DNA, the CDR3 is TGTGCCAGTAGTATACAGGGACTAGCGAAAGAGACCCAGTACTTC. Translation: CASSIQGLAKETQYF.

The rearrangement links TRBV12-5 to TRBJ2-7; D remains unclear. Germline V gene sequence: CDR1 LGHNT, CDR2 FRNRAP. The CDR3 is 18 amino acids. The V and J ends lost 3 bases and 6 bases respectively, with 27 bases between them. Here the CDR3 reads CASGLVPPLHVPLSEQYF. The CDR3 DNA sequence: TGTGCTAGTGGTTTAGTCCCCCCCCTACATGTACCACTAAGCGAGCAGTACTTC.

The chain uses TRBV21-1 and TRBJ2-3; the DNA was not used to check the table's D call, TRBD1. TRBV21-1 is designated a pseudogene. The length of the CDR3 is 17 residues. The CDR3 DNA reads TGTGCCAGCAGCGGGGTGGGGACAGGGAGATCGACAGATACGCAGTATTTT. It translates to CASSGVGTGRSTDTQYF.

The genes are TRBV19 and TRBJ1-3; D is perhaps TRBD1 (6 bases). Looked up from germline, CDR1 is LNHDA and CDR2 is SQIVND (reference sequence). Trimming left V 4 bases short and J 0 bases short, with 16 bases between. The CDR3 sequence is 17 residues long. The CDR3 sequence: CASSRLPGQASGNTIYF. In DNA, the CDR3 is TGTGCCAGTAGTAGACTTCCGGGACAAGCCTCTGGAAACACCATATATTTT. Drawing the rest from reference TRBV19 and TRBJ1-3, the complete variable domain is DGGITQSPKYLFRKEGQNVTLSCEQNLNHDAMYWYRQDPGQGLRLIYYSQIVNDFQKGDIAEGYSVSREKKESFPLTVTSAQKNPTAFYLCASSRLPGQASGNTIYFGEGSWLTVV.

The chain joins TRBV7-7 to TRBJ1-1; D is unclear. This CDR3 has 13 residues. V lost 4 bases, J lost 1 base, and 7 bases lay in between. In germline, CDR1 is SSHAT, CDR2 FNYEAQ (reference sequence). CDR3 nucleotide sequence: TGTGCCAGCAGCTCCCTCGGGAACACTGAAGCTTTCTTT. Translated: CASSSLGNTEAFF.

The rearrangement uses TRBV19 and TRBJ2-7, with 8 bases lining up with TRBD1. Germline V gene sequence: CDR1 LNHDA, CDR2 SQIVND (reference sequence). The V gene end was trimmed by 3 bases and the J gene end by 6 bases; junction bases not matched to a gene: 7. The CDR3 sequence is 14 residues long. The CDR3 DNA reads TGTGCCAGTAGTATCTACACCGGGACAGGCGAGCAGTACTTC. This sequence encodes CASSIYTGTGEQYF.

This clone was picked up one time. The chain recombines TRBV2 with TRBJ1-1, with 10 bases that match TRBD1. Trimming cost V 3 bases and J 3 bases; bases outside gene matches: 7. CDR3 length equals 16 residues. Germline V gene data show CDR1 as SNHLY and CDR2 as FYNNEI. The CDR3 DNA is TGTGCCAGCAGTGAGGCTTGGGACAGGGGAGACACTGAAGCTTTCTTT. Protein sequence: CASSEAWDRGDTEAFF.

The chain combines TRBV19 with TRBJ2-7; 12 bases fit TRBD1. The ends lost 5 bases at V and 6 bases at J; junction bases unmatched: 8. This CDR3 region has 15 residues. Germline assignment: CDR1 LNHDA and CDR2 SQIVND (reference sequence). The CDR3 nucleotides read TGTGCCAGTAGTGGGACAGGGGGCTTCCCGGGCGAGCAGTACTTC. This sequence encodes CASSGTGGFPGEQYF.

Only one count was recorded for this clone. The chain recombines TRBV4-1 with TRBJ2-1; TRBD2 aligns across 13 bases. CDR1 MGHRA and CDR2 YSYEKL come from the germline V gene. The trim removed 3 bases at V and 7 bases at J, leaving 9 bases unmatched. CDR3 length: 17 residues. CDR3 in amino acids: CASSHVFRTSGSNEQFF. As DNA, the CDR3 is TGCGCCAGCAGCCATGTTTTCCGGACTAGCGGGAGTAATGAGCAGTTCTTC.

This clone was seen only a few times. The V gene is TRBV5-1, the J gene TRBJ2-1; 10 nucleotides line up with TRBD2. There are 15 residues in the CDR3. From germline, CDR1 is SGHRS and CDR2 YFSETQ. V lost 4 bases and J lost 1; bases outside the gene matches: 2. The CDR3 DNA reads TGCGCCAGCAGCCTAGCGGGAGAGTCCTACAATGAGCAGTTCTTC. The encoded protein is CASSLAGESYNEQFF.

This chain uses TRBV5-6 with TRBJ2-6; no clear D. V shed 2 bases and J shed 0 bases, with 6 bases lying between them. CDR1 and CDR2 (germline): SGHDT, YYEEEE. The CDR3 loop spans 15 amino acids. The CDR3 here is CASSFEGSGANVLTF. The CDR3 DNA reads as TGTGCCAGCAGCTTCGAAGGCTCTGGGGCCAACGTCCTGACTTTC.